This TCR beta chain came from a study of T cells in Graves' hyperthyroidism and ophthalmopathy. Findings and limits, study-wide: Model output signaled ophthalmopathy a median around 6.9 months ahead of onset. Clonotypes that were expanded in thyroid above 0.001 mostly appeared in blood too.

Newly diagnosed patients aged 18 to 65 had hyperthyroidism of under 2 months' duration. Patients showing uncontrolled infection, other autoimmune disease, pregnancy or lactation were ineligible. Of note for this clonotype: The antigen is unknown.

V was shortened by 4 bases and J by 7 bases, with 18 bases between the two germline ends. CDR1 and CDR2 (germline): KGHDR, SFDVKD. There are 16 residues in the CDR3. Amplification of TCR beta CDR3 regions used RNA as the template. HTBI primers were used for first-round RT-PCR of the TCR CDR3. Using its own MiXCR run on the multiplex PCR reads, TCRdb lists one record per CDR3 protein. The sample lists about 560,000 distinct CDR3 sequences; roughly 46% were seen once. Material: peripheral blood or thyroid tissue (not recorded which). The clonotype originates from a woman aged 18-30 years with Graves' hyperthyroidism. The chain recombines TRBV24-1 with TRBJ1-4; D gene uncertain. The CDR3 reads CATSEAGEEFGEKLFF. CDR3 nucleotides: TGTGCCACCAGTGAGGCGGGAGAGGAGTTTGGTGAAAAACTGTTTTTT.